This TCR beta chain was recorded in a study of read filtering for tumor transcriptome and immune sequencing. On the study more broadly: IR-seq gave about 4.05 to 11 million TCR reads per sample; RNA-seq gave roughly 80 to 1,400.

This library used around 400 ng RNA and molecular barcoded adaptors spanning alpha/delta and beta/gamma chains. Each CDR3 protein is one row after TCRdb ran MiXCR on the reads. The table shows roughly 130,000 distinct CDR3 sequences, with under 15% occurring only once. Germline trimming cut 4 bases from V and 6 bases from J; bases unmatched to any gene: 8. In germline, CDR1 is MNHNY, CDR2 SVGAGI (reference sequence). The CDR3 consists of 16 residues. The origin of this receptor is a donor aged 40 or over with multiple myeloma. The source material was a population of CD138-negative cells sorted from bone marrow. This sequence joins TRBV6-6 and TRBJ1-6; 8 positions agree with TRBD1. The CDR3: CASSSTGQGGNSPLHF. The CDR3 bases are TGTGCCAGCAGTTCCACCGGACAGGGCGGTAATTCACCCCTCCACTTT.